The entry below gives a single T cell receptor (beta chain) sequence along with its context. This clonotype appeared many times. Its target antigen remains unknown. Per-base quality was not reported, and no clone a single base away is much larger than it. The library was built by means of 5' RACE. The instrument given in TCRdb is Illumina HiSeq 2500. A second PCR of about 6 to 12 cycles was run with a J-beta primer mix and a sample-barcoded 5' primer. A unique molecular identifier was introduced onto each TCR beta cDNA molecule by a template-switch 5' adaptor carrying 12 random nucleotides. Each sample yielded at least 3 million CDR3-containing paired-end reads. First-strand cDNA synthesis was performed from all RNA using the Mint cDNA synthesis kit, with priming by a TRBC-specific oligonucleotide. Following uracil-DNA glycosylase treatment, a first 18-cycle PCR with universal primers M1SS and BC2_uni_R was performed on all cDNA. On the study's bioinformatics: For normalization, 1 million high-quality reads were randomly selected from each sample, with every read carrying a distinct molecular identifier. Reads with shared molecular identifiers were discarded instead of being binned into consensus sequences. MiTCR, set to a Q25 quality threshold and the strictest error-elimination algorithm, was used for CDR3 identification, clonotype clustering and error correction. Lower-bound total TCR beta diversity was estimated with a nonparametric unseen species model using Euler transformation. TCRdb trimmed the raw reads at Q25, called clones with MiXCR and kept productive beta chains. CDR3 protein duplicates are merged, each entry listing the most common genes and DNA. TCRdb's processing, not the study's, gives the V and J calls here. In all, the sample holds some 1.6 million distinct CDR3 sequences, and around 36% of those were seen once. The top ten clonotypes cover around 11% of the sample.

The sample originates from a study of blood T cells in healthy people across ages (dated by TCRdb to 2015 to 2017). Regarding the study in general: Template switching captured roughly one uniquely barcoded TCR beta cDNA molecule per two T cells in model experiments. Using the same blood draw, the study looked at two additional independent replicas of 1 million unique cDNA reads for two donors, one aged 18 to 30 and the other aged 80 or older. The study measured age-related changes in TCR beta repertoire diversity using deep sequencing normalized with unique cDNA molecular identifiers. The donors were split into four age groups: young (average around 16 years), middle-aged (around 37), aged (over 55) and long-lived (under 90). Donors of different ages were randomly distributed across sequencing lanes to avoid experimental bias. What the authors observed across the whole study: Observed TCR beta diversity per million T cells fell roughly linearly with age, and a significant reduction was already apparent by age about 36. The long-lived group showed more naive CD4+ T cells, fewer expanded clones and increased TCR diversity than the aged group, suggesting age selection. Because profiling used bulk unsorted PBMCs, naive and antigen-experienced compartments could not be compared conclusively. Because the CMV infection status of the donors was unknown, age-related changes in expanded clonotypes may potentially have been confounded. Total diversity estimates from one million sequenced T cells were considered lower bounds and underestimates. There was a strong correlation between observed TCR beta diversity and the percentage of naive T cells measured by flow cytometry.

The CDR3, cysteine through phenylalanine, is 14 amino acids long. Only CDR3 DNA is held: 42 bases, read in frame from base 1. V is cut by 4 bases and J by 4 bases, and the space between the germline ends is 14 bases. Based on the germline V gene, the CDR1 and CDR2 sequences are SGHRS and YFSETQ. The 39 donors, aged roughly 6 to 100 years, were systemically healthy Caucasian individuals from Russia. Each donor gave around 9.9 milliliters of peripheral blood, collected into EDTA-treated Vacutainer tubes. Ficoll-Paque density-gradient centrifugation was used to isolate PBMCs, with at least 7 million obtained per sample. Total RNA, at least 6 micrograms per sample, was extracted from PBMCs with Trizol reagent. For every donor, an aliquot of PBMCs went through flow cytometry to measure the percentages of naive CD45RAhigh/CD27high T cells.

The clonotype originates from a woman aged 30 to 39 in good health. The chain links TRBV5-1 with TRBJ2-5, with the D gene possibly TRBD1 or TRBD2, each one fitting 5 bases. Input material: blood. The CDR3 sequence is CASSPGAGRETQYF. The nucleotides are TGCGCCAGCAGCCCCGGGGCGGGCCGAGAGACCCAGTACTTC.